This T cell receptor beta chain stems from a study of T cell responses to AZD1222 COVID-19 vaccine. As for the study in general: Pooling was applied to second doses at about 4 or about 12 weeks. General study findings and limits: Vaccine-associated CD4 TCRs ranged over spike, dominating at 160-218 and 743-854. The donors showed a predominance of white British ancestry and of females, with possible underestimation of clonal diversity. It was only after the peak T cell response that any repertoires were sampled.

In germline, CDR1 is GTSNPN, CDR2 SVGIG (reference sequence). The CDR3 totals 13 residues. V dropped 1 base and J dropped 6 bases, with 7 bases sitting between them. TCRdb keeps only in-frame clones here, not all; method: immunoSEQ multiplex PCR. The sample contains about 140,000 clones, about 90% of which appear only once. Points on this clone: Antigen unknown.

This sequence was found in an adult in good health. The gene calls are TRBV30 and TRBJ1-6, with D maybe TRBD1 (5 bases). Specimen: peripheral blood, collected on day 0 of AZD1222 vaccination. CDR3 bases: TGTGCCTGGAGTGGACAGACTAATTCACCCCTCCACTTT. Translation: CAWSGQTNSPLHF.